The 3 T cell receptor beta chains reported below all come from one sample, sequenced in a study of tumor-infiltrating lymphocytes in primary liver carcinoma. Blood RNA originated from unsorted whole blood, with germline DNA additionally extracted. The authors made TCR beta cDNA from approximately 500 ng total RNA with a constant-region primer. ARM-PCR was slightly modified, and three nested multiplex PCR rounds with it gave rise to the TCR beta libraries. Amplification in the first two PCR rounds was performed using TRBV1-TRBV30 forward primers and a C-beta reverse primer for about 10 cycles each. TCRdb itself ran the multiplex PCR reads through MiXCR, one entry per CDR3 protein. The sample includes a few hundred thousand distinct CDR3 sequences, roughly 60% seen only once; the top ten take about 15%. Sequenced material: peripheral blood. The receptor set was obtained from a woman aged 25 to 39 with primary liver carcinoma and hepatitis B virus infection.

On this clonotype: A junction end diverges from the germline sequence, so it may reflect a read error. The rearrangement links TRBV11-2 to TRBJ2-7; 11 nucleotides line up with TRBD1. This CDR3 region has 15 residues. In germline, CDR1 is SGHAT, CDR2 FQNNGV. The CDR3 bases are TGTGCCAGCAGTTTAGTGGGGACAGGGGGGTACAAGCAGTACTTC. Its protein is CASSLVGTGGYKQYF.

There are a few counts of this clonotype. Likely a read error: the CDR3 ends without its conserved phenylalanine or tryptophan. The V gene is TRBV20-1, the J gene TRBJ2-1; 11 bases are shared with TRBD2. J lost 8 bases, V lost 5 bases, and 5 bases had no gene match. The germline gives CDR1 DFQATT, CDR2 SNEGSKA (reference sequence). This CDR3 has 13 residues. CDR3 DNA sequence: TGCAGTGCTTATAGCGGGAGGGCCTATGAGCAGTTCTCC. Amino acid sequence: CSAYSGRAYEQFS.

The V gene is TRBV7-8, the J gene TRBJ2-1, with D unclear. Looked up from germline, CDR1 is SGHVS and CDR2 is FQNEAQ. The CDR3 spans 16 residues. Trimming cost V 5 bases and J 0 bases, with 14 bases left between them. The CDR3 DNA is TGTGCCAGCAGCATAAGACTGATTAGCTCCTACAATGAGCAGTTCTTC. This codes for CASSIRLISSYNEQFF.